The rows below give T cell receptor beta chains drawn from one sample of a study of T cells in localized non-small cell lung cancer. Here immunoSEQ multiplex PCR was the method, and the copy in TCRdb shows in-frame clones only, minus some. In the table there are about 33,000 clones, less than 80% of which are singletons. The source material was peripheral blood, sampled before any cancer treatment. The receptors originated from a male donor at least 60 years old with stage II squamous cell lung carcinoma. Both conserved end residues are part of each CDR3. The order of the fields is J gene, D gene, clone size, V gene, CDR3 protein, CDR3 DNA. A D gene is named only where the DNA matches it firmly. Rows give clone size only sometimes, using once, few, many, or a class for an expanded clone.

TRBJ2-5,TRBD2,NA,TRBV14,CASSQVFLAGVRETQYF,TGTGCCAGCAGCCAGGTTTTCCTAGCGGGAGTAAGGGAGACCCAGTACTTC
TRBJ2-1,TRBD2,NA,TRBV4-1,CASSQVDLGLAYNEQFF,TGCGCCAGCAGCCAAGTCGACCTCGGACTAGCCTACAATGAGCAGTTCTTC
TRBJ1-2,TRBD1,NA,TRBV2,CASSGQGGYGYTF,TGTGCCAGCAGTGGACAGGGAGGTTATGGCTACACCTTC
TRBJ2-1,NA,NA,TRBV9,CASSNNRDPAGYNEQFF,TGTGCCAGCAGCAATAACCGGGACCCGGCGGGTTACAATGAGCAGTTCTTC
TRBJ2-5,NA,few,TRBV6-5,CASTSWKSVLETQYF,TGTGCCAGCACTTCCTGGAAGAGCGTGCTGGAGACCCAGTACTTC
TRBJ1-2,TRBD1,NA,TRBV9,CASRGTGGASGGYGYTF,TGTGCCAGCAGGGGGACAGGGGGCGCGAGTGGAGGGTATGGCTACACCTTC
TRBJ1-6,NA,NA,TRBV30,CAWSVLQPPPFHNSPLHF,TGTGCCTGGAGTGTACTCCAGCCACCCCCTTTTCATAATTCACCCCTCCACTTT
TRBJ2-5,NA,NA,TRBV9,CASSVGQAGSRETQYF,TGTGCCAGCAGCGTAGGACAGGCAGGGTCGAGAGAGACCCAGTACTTC
TRBJ1-2,NA,NA,TRBV10-2,CASSESRGRGYTF,TGCGCCAGCAGTGAGTCGCGGGGAAGGGGCTACACCTTC
TRBJ2-7,NA,NA,TRBV19,CASTSRSSYEQYF,TGTGCCAGTACCTCGCGGAGCTCCTACGAGCAGTACTTC
TRBJ2-4,NA,NA,TRBV7-2,CASSLEGLLAPAKNIQYF,TGTGCCAGCAGCTTAGAAGGTTTGCTAGCGCCAGCCAAAAACATTCAGTACTTC
TRBJ1-2,NA,few,TRBV7-3,CASSFREGGGYTF,TGTGCCAGCAGCTTCCGGGAAGGAGGAGGCTACACCTTC
TRBJ2-7,NA,NA,TRBV5-1,CASSLVSYEQYF,TGCGCCAGCAGCTTGGTGTCCTACGAGCAGTACTTC
TRBJ2-7,NA,NA,TRBV25-1,CASSGRTVSSYEQYF,TGTGCCAGCAGTGGCCGGACCGTGAGCTCCTACGAGCAGTACTTC
TRBJ2-7,TRBD2,few,TRBV15,CATSRGDAGGPEQYF,TGTGCCACCAGCAGAGGAGACGCGGGAGGCCCCGAGCAGTACTTC
TRBJ1-5,NA,NA,TRBV7-9,CASSSLTGGQPQHF,TGTGCCAGCAGCTCCCTGACAGGCGGTCAGCCCCAGCATTTT
TRBJ1-2,NA,NA,TRBV28,CASRVGNEYGYTF,TGTGCCAGCAGGGTAGGGAATGAATATGGCTACACCTTC
TRBJ2-7,NA,NA,TRBV7-2,CASSLVGEQYF,TGTGCCAGCAGCTTAGTGGGGGAGCAGTACTTC
TRBJ2-3,NA,few,TRBV9,CASSVGAGLTDTQYF,TGTGCCAGCAGCGTAGGTGCGGGCCTCACAGATACGCAGTATTTT
TRBJ2-1,TRBD2,NA,TRBV9,CASSLMTSGGYNEQFF,TGTGCCAGCAGCTTAATGACTAGCGGGGGCTACAATGAGCAGTTCTTC
TRBJ1-2,NA,NA,TRBV19,CASLPGVYGSYTF,TGTGCCAGTCTCCCTGGGGTCTACGGTAGCTACACCTTC
TRBJ1-2,TRBD1,NA,TRBV6-5,CASRSTGGAGYGYTF,TGTGCCAGCAGGTCTACAGGGGGCGCGGGGTATGGCTACACCTTC
TRBJ1-5,NA,few,TRBV6-5,CASRRTERNQPQHF,TGTGCCAGCAGAAGGACAGAACGCAATCAGCCCCAGCATTTT
TRBJ2-7,TRBD2,few,TRBV11-1,CASSFLGLAGYEQYF,TGTGCCAGCAGCTTTTTAGGACTAGCGGGCTACGAGCAGTACTTC